The 29 T cell receptor beta chains below were found in one sample sequenced in a study of T cells after yellow fever vaccination (dated by TCRdb to between 2018 and 2020). The treatment or condition label for this specimen denotes: live attenuated yellow fever vaccine strain. Library construction relied on 5' RACE. Instrument on record: Illumina HiSeq 2500. Through fastp at Q25 and MiXCR, TCRdb rebuilt clones from the public reads, retaining in-frame beta chains. Duplicate CDR3 protein sequences are folded into a single record with the most common DNA and genes. This sample gives about 500,000 distinct CDR3 sequences in total; less than 20% of them show up just once. The ten top clones hold roughly a sixth of the sample. Sample: PBMCs, taken 4 to 5 days after the first yellow fever vaccination. The receptors stem from a man younger than 35 who received the YFV17D yellow fever vaccine.

This clonotype turned up a few times. This chain links TRBV7-6 with TRBJ2-2; D remains ambiguous. Germline V gene lookup returns CDR1 SGHVS and CDR2 FNYEAQ. The CDR3 contains 14 residues. Trimming pared 6 bases from V and 3 bases from J, leaving 11 bases between. The CDR3 spells CASSRSTDTGELFF. The CDR3 region has the DNA TGTGCCAGCAGTAGGTCCACCGACACCGGGGAGCTGTTTTTT.

The chain employs TRBV7-3 and TRBJ2-3; a possible D gene is TRBD2 (5 bases). Trimming cost V 0 bases and J 0 bases, with 10 bases left between them. Germline V gives CDR1 SGHTA, CDR2 FQGTGA. The length of the CDR3 is 16 residues. This CDR3 reads CASSLTSASSTDTQYF. The CDR3 DNA reads TGTGCCAGCAGCTTAACTAGCGCCAGTAGCACAGATACGCAGTATTTT.

The CDR3 bases are TGTGCCAGCAGCCTTCAGACATCGAACACTGAAGCTTTCTTT. This translates into CASSLQTSNTEAFF. This chain uses TRBV12-3 or TRBV12-4 with TRBJ1-1; D gene uncertain. CDR3 length equals 14 residues. The V end was cut by 6 bases, the J end by 1 base, with 12 bases between.

The V and J genes are TRBV20-1 and TRBJ2-7, with D perhaps matching TRBD1 (5 bases). Looked up from germline, CDR1 is DFQATT and CDR2 is SNEGSKA (reference sequence). CDR3 length: 15 residues. V was trimmed by 3 bases and J by 5 bases, leaving 20 bases between them. CDR3 sequence: CSASPPRQGRHEQYV. The CDR3 coding sequence is TGCAGTGCTAGCCCTCCCCGTCAGGGCCGTCACGAGCAGTACGTC.

At least ten counts were recorded for this clonotype. CDR3 protein: CASSLNGRGGEKLFF. The CDR3 region has the DNA TGTGCCAGCAGTTTAAATGGAAGGGGCGGGGAAAAACTGTTTTTT. This rearrangement joins TRBV12-3 or TRBV12-4 to TRBJ1-4, with D tentatively TRBD1 (5 bases). V lost 2 bases and J 8 bases, leaving 15 bases between the germline ends. This CDR3 region has 15 residues.

V and J are TRBV27 and TRBJ2-7; a weak D match, TRBD2 (6 bases). Trimming took off 6 bases at V and 0 bases at J, with 18 bases between the two ends. This CDR3 comprises 16 residues. Germline values: CDR1 MNHEY, CDR2 SMNVEV (reference sequence). The CDR3 nucleotides are TGTGCCAGCAGCTCTCTGTTGGAGGGAAACTCCTACGAGCAGTACTTC. The encoded protein is CASSSLLEGNSYEQYF.

V is TRBV5-1 and J is TRBJ1-2; 12 bases fit TRBD1. CDR1 and CDR2 (germline): SGHRS, YFSETQ. The junction had 7 bases not matched to a gene; V was cut back by 0 bases and J by 4 bases. The CDR3 consists of 17 residues. In DNA form, the CDR3 reads TGCGCCAGCAGCTTGGCCTTGGGACAGGGGGCGGGCTATGGCTACACCTTC. Translation: CASSLALGQGAGYGYTF.

This clonotype was observed a handful of times. The J gene is TRBJ2-2, the V gene TRBV7-9; D gene ambiguous. V was cut by 4 bases and J by 7 bases, with 10 bases left in between. This CDR3 contains 13 residues. In germline, CDR1 is SEHNR, CDR2 FQNEAQ (reference sequence). CDR3 DNA sequence: TGTGCCAGCAGCTGGCAGGACGGCGGGGAGCTGTTTTTT. Its translation is CASSWQDGGELFF.

This clonotype was seen repeatedly, ten times or more. The chain employs TRBV19 and TRBJ2-1; 11 bases are a match to TRBD1. The germline CDR1 and CDR2 sequences are LNHDA and SQIVND (reference sequence). CDR3 size: 15 residues. After removal of 3 bases from V and 9 bases from J, the junction contained 7 bases not matched to a gene. The CDR3 spells CASSIVGQGATEQFF. Written as DNA, the CDR3 is TGTGCCAGTAGTATTGTTGGACAGGGGGCTACTGAGCAGTTCTTC.

This clonotype was seen a handful of times. The chain combines TRBV5-5 with TRBJ2-2; no clear D gene. Germline CDR1 and CDR2: SGHKS and YYEKEE (reference sequence). Trimming took 0 bases from V and 0 from J, leaving 6 bases between them. The CDR3 sequence is 15 residues long. The CDR3 DNA reads as TGTGCCAGCAGCTTGGTATACACGAACACCGGGGAGCTGTTTTTT. Its protein product is CASSLVYTNTGELFF. The full variable domain, in which reference TRBV5-5 and TRBJ2-2 provide the parts outside the CDR3, is DAGVTQSPTHLIKTRGQQVTLRCSPISGHKSVSWYQQVLGQGPQFIFQYYEKEERGRGNFPDRFSARQFPNYSSELNVNALLLGDSALYLCASSLVYTNTGELFFGEGSRLTVL.

CDR3 DNA: TGTGCCAGCAGCTTTCGTATGGAAGGGACCGAGCAGTACTTC. This codes for CASSFRMEGTEQYF. The chain couples TRBV7-9 to TRBJ2-7; D could derive from TRBD1 or TRBD2 (5 bases each). Germline-derived CDR1 and CDR2 are SEHNR and FQNEAQ (reference sequence). This CDR3 region has 14 residues. V lost 3 bases and J 6 bases, leaving 15 bases between the germline ends.

This clonotype has only a few counts. The chain links TRBV7-9 to TRBJ1-1; TRBD1 might be the D (5 bases). The CDR3 is 16 residues long. The V end was cut by 5 bases, the J end by 2 bases, with 18 bases between. The germline CDR1 and CDR2 sequences are SEHNR and FQNEAQ (reference sequence). The CDR3 loop is CASSPVVNQGNTEAFF. The CDR3, as DNA: TGTGCCAGCAGCCCCGTAGTAAACCAGGGAAACACTGAAGCTTTCTTT.

This clonotype was seen a handful of times. The genes are TRBV19 and TRBJ2-5, with D perhaps TRBD1 (5 bases). CDR3 length: 15 amino acids. Trimming removed 4 bases from V and 10 bases from J, with 22 bases in between. In germline, CDR1 is LNHDA, CDR2 SQIVND (reference sequence). The CDR3 is CASSTNPSNRGHQYF. The CDR3 DNA sequence: TGTGCCAGTAGTACCAACCCCTCGAATCGTGGACACCAGTACTTC.

The V and J genes are TRBV27 and TRBJ2-1, with D possibly being TRBD1 (6 bases). The ends were cut back, 2 bases at V and 2 bases at J, with 13 bases in the middle. Germline CDR1 MNHEY, CDR2 SMNVEV (reference sequence). This CDR3 comprises 16 residues. CDR3 residues: CASSLNQGLPYNEQFF. The CDR3 DNA follows: TGTGCCAGCAGTTTAAACCAGGGGCTCCCCTACAATGAGCAGTTCTTC.

This clonotype showed up just a few times. The CDR3: CASSLYYRDGEYSNQPQHF. CDR3 nucleotide sequence: TGTGCCAGCAGTTTATACTACCGGGACGGGGAATATAGCAATCAGCCCCAGCATTTT. The rearrangement uses TRBV28 and TRBJ1-5, with a possible D match to TRBD1 (5 bases). V lost 1 base and J lost 0, with 19 bases in between. The CDR3 is 19 amino acids. Germline assignment: CDR1 MDHEN and CDR2 SYDVKM.

V gene TRBV6-1 combines with J gene TRBJ1-5; D is unclear. Germline assignment: CDR1 MNHNS and CDR2 SASEGT. The CDR3 has 14 residues. Trimming took 7 bases from V and 1 from J, leaving 11 bases between them. The CDR3 protein is CASKKGGSNQPQHF. CDR3 coding DNA: TGTGCCAGCAAAAAGGGCGGAAGCAATCAGCCCCAGCATTTT.

This clonotype has a count of ten or more. V gene TRBV20-1 combines with J gene TRBJ1-6; TRBD1 might be the D (6 bases). Deletions cut 1 base from V and 0 bases from J, with 22 bases between. The CDR3 is 20 residues long. Germline CDR1 and CDR2: DFQATT and SNEGSKA (reference sequence). In nucleotides, the CDR3 is TGCAGTGCTAGAGGGCAGGACAGCCGGTGGTCGGGCTCCTATAATTCACCCCTCCACTTT. It is translated as CSARGQDSRWSGSYNSPLHF.

This clonotype was seen a few times. CDR3: CASSLLRGTGGGRNQPQHF. CDR3 DNA: TGTGCCAGCAGTCTTCTCCGGGGGACAGGGGGTGGTCGGAATCAGCCCCAGCATTTT. The rearrangement uses TRBV28 and TRBJ1-5; 11 nucleotides line up with TRBD1. V trimming: 5 bases; J trimming: 4 bases; junction bases outside the gene matches: 16. Germline V gene lookup returns CDR1 MDHEN and CDR2 SYDVKM. CDR3 size: 19 residues.

This clonotype was found many times. The chain joins TRBV3-1 to TRBJ2-5, with D perhaps matching TRBD2 (7 bases). CDR3 length: 14 residues. Germline V lookup: CDR1 LGHDT, CDR2 YNNKEL (reference sequence). Trimming pared 4 bases from V and 5 bases from J, leaving 14 bases between. In DNA form, the CDR3 reads TGTGCCAGCAGCCCAACGGGGGGCGGGGAGACCCAGTACTTC. Translating it yields CASSPTGGGETQYF.

This sequence joins TRBV6-1 and TRBJ1-1; 7 positions match TRBD1. J was trimmed by 5 bases and V by 7 bases; bases with no gene match: 7. The CDR3 spans 13 residues. Germline V lookup: CDR1 MNHNS, CDR2 SASEGT. CDR3 nucleotide sequence: TGTGCCAGCACCAACCAGGGGGGGACTGAAGCTTTCTTT. Translated: CASTNQGGTEAFF.

The table lists this clonotype with a count of one. V usage is TRBV5-1 and J usage is TRBJ2-1; D is undetermined. The germline V gene encodes CDR1 SGHRS and CDR2 YFSETQ. The CDR3 totals 15 residues. The V gene lost 1 base and the J gene lost 0 bases, with 8 bases spanning the gap. The CDR3 loop reads CASSLTISSYNEQFF. For the CDR3, the DNA is TGCGCCAGCAGCTTGACCATAAGCTCCTACAATGAGCAGTTCTTC. Using reference TRBV5-1 and TRBJ2-1 for the parts outside the CDR3, the full variable domain is KAGVTQTPRYLIKTRGQQVTLSCSPISGHRSVSWYQQTPGQGLQFLFEYFSETQRNKGNFPGRFSGRQFSNSRSEMNVSTLELGDSALYLCASSLTISSYNEQFFGPGTRLTVL.

The J gene is TRBJ2-7, the V gene TRBV6-2 or TRBV6-3; D unclear. CDR1 is MNHEY, CDR2 SVGEGT, per germline. This CDR3 is built from 18 residues. Trimming left V 4 bases short and J 3 bases short, with 25 bases between. The chain's CDR3 is CASSSEPPPTIPNYEQYV. CDR3 nucleotide sequence: TGTGCCAGCAGTTCCGAACCTCCCCCGACAATACCCAACTACGAGCAGTACGTC.

The DNA for the CDR3 is TGTGCCAGCAGCGGCCGAATTTTGGGGAACACTGAAGCTTTCTTT. Its translation is CASSGRILGNTEAFF. This chain joins TRBV3-1 and TRBJ1-1; D gene uncertain. This CDR3 is 15 amino acids long. CDR1 LGHDT and CDR2 YNNKEL come from the germline V gene (reference sequence). V gave up 5 bases and J gave up 1 base, with 14 bases separating them.

This clonotype was counted only a few times. The chain uses TRBV20-1 and TRBJ2-5; possibly TRBD2 for D (7 bases). The CDR3 totals 13 residues. The germline V and J ends were trimmed by 6 bases and 4 bases, with 15 bases remaining between them. Germline V gene sequence: CDR1 DFQATT, CDR2 SNEGSKA (reference sequence). CDR3 residues: CSADRGARETQYF. CDR3 nucleotide sequence: TGCAGTGCGGATCGGGGGGCTCGAGAGACCCAGTACTTC.

Only one count was recorded for this clonotype. The V and J genes are TRBV25-1 and TRBJ1-2; maybe TRBD1 (6 bases). CDR1 MGHDK and CDR2 SYGVNS come from the germline V gene. V was trimmed by 7 bases and J by 4 bases, leaving 10 bases between them. The CDR3 has 12 residues. The CDR3 sequence: CASTQQGYGYTF. The CDR3 region has the DNA TGTGCCAGCACTCAACAGGGCTATGGCTACACCTTC.

This clonotype was observed a few times. The V call is TRBV11-2, the J call TRBJ2-2; TRBD1 might be the D (6 bases). CDR1 is SGHAT, CDR2 FQNNGV, per germline. CDR3 length: 16 amino acids. Trimming removed 5 bases at V and 1 base at J, with 14 bases between. CDR3 loop: CASSPAGTLNTGELFF. DNA for the CDR3: TGTGCCAGCAGCCCCGCCGGGACACTGAACACCGGGGAGCTGTTTTTT.

This clonotype has a handful of counts. This chain uses TRBV7-8 with TRBJ2-3; the match to TRBD2 covers 14 bases. V dropped 0 bases and J dropped 4; count of bases not matched to a gene: 12. CDR1 is SGHVS, CDR2 FQNEAQ, per germline. The CDR3 extends over 20 amino acids. The CDR3 loop reads CASSLALGTSGGPLADTQYF. The CDR3 nucleotides read TGTGCCAGCAGCTTAGCGCTAGGGACTAGCGGGGGCCCATTAGCAGATACGCAGTATTTT.

The chain links TRBV6-5 to TRBJ1-4; D perhaps matches TRBD1 (6 bases). This CDR3 comprises 15 residues. V was clipped by 6 bases and J by 5 bases, with 16 bases between them. Germline V gene lookup returns CDR1 MNHEY and CDR2 SVGAGI. The CDR3 spells CASSWAGGGNEKLFF. DNA of the CDR3: TGTGCCAGCAGCTGGGCCGGCGGGGGCAATGAAAAACTGTTTTTT.

This clonotype was detected a few times. J is TRBJ1-6 and V is TRBV7-3, with D unresolved. The CDR3 sequence is 13 residues long. V was clipped by 1 base and J by 7 bases, with 5 bases between them. Germline V gene data show CDR1 as SGHTA and CDR2 as FQGTGA. The DNA for the CDR3 is TGTGCCAGCAGCTTAAATTGGAATTCACCCCTCCACTTT. Amino acids: CASSLNWNSPLHF.